The rows below give T cell receptor beta chains drawn from one sample of a study of CD8+CD57+ T cells in acquired aplastic anemia. One entry per CDR3 protein, called by TCRdb with MiXCR from the reads. The sample carries around 51,000 distinct CDR3 sequences, about three quarters recorded once. Sequencing was performed on sorted CD4+, CD8+, or CD8+CD57+ T cells (not recorded which) from PBMCs. The receptors stem from a human donor in good health, serving as a control. Each CDR3 is given with its conserved first and last residue. D genes are given only for firm matches. The listing skips clone size in some rows; elsewhere it reads once, few, many or a size class.

V gene,clone size,D gene,J gene,CDR3 DNA,CDR3 protein
TRBV19,-,-,TRBJ2-3,TGTGCCAGTAGTATAGACGCAGGGGCGGATACGCAGTATTTT,CASSIDAGADTQYF
TRBV2,-,-,TRBJ1-2,TGTGCCAGCAGTGACAGGGACTATGGCTACACCTTC,CASSDRDYGYTF
TRBV20-1,once,-,TRBJ2-1,TGCAGTGCACCAAGACTAGTTTCCCATGAGCAGTTCTTC,CSAPRLVSHEQFF
TRBV15,once,-,TRBJ2-3,TGTGCCACCAGCAGCGGTAGGCGGGGAGCAGATACGCAGTATTTT,CATSSGRRGADTQYF
TRBV20-1,-,-,TRBJ2-7,TGCAGTGCAGACATCGGGGAGAGAGGTCTCTACGAGCAGCACTTC,CSADIGERGLYEQHF
TRBV9,-,-,TRBJ2-3,TGTGCCGGCAGCGTACAGGGTGTTAGCACAGATACGCAGTATTTT,CAGSVQGVSTDTQYF
TRBV7-9,-,-,TRBJ2-2,TGTGCCAGCAGTGCAGGGTCCGGGGAGCTGTTTTTT,CASSAGSGELFF
TRBV29-1,many,TRBD2,TRBJ2-2,TGCAGCGTGTTACCCATAGCGGGGGGGAACACCGGGGAGCTGTTTTTT,CSVLPIAGGNTGELFF
TRBV7-9,-,-,TRBJ1-1,TGTGCCAGCAGTGAAACTCAGGGTTTGGACACTGAAGCTTTCTTT,CASSETQGLDTEAFF
TRBV20-1,-,-,TRBJ1-2,TGCAGTCTCCTTTCTGTTAACTATGGCTACACCTTC,CSLLSVNYGYTF
TRBV10-3,few,-,TRBJ1-2,TGTGCCATCAGTGAGGACAAGCTTGATGGCTACACCTTC,CAISEDKLDGYTF
TRBV7-3,-,-,TRBJ2-3,TGTGCCAGCAGCCCAATTATTGATACCGCTAGCACAGATACGCAGTATTTT,CASSPIIDTASTDTQYF
TRBV20-1,-,TRBD1,TRBJ1-6,TGCAGTGCTAGAGAGACAGGGGGCAATTCACCCCTCCACTTT,CSARETGGNSPLHF
TRBV28,many,-,TRBJ2-3,TGTGCCACCAAAGGGGGGGGTATACCAGATACGCAGTATTTT,CATKGGGIPDTQYF
TRBV5-4,-,-,TRBJ1-1,TGTGCCAGCAGTGCAGTGAACACTGAAGCTTTCTTT,CASSAVNTEAFF
TRBV20-1,-,-,TRBJ2-5,TGCAGTGCGATTCCGGGGCACATTCGGCAAGAGACCCAGTACTTC,CSAIPGHIRQETQYF
TRBV19,-,-,TRBJ2-5,TGTGCCAGCACCGAGCGGGAGACCCAGTACTTC,CASTERETQYF
TRBV2,-,-,TRBJ1-2,TGTGCCAGCAGTGAGAGCCGGGCCTATAACTATGGCTACACCTTC,CASSESRAYNYGYTF
TRBV15,-,-,TRBJ2-5,TGTGCCACCAGCAGAGATAGGAGAGAGACCCAGTACTTC,CATSRDRRETQYF
TRBV7-9,-,-,TRBJ2-7,TGTGCCAGCAGTGAAGTTTACTACGAGCAGTACTTC,CASSEVYYEQYF
TRBV5-1,-,-,TRBJ2-7,TGCGCCAGCAGCTTGAGGCCCGTGGACTCCTACGAGCAGTACTTC,CASSLRPVDSYEQYF
TRBV7-6,-,-,TRBJ2-5,TGTGCCAGCAGCTTAAATAGGCAGACCCAGTACTTC,CASSLNRQTQYF
TRBV10-3,-,TRBD2,TRBJ2-7,TGTGCCAGCAGTTATCCCCCTAGCGGGAGCTCCTACGAGCAGTACTTC,CASSYPPSGSSYEQYF
TRBV20-1,-,TRBD2,TRBJ2-5,TGCAGTGCTGGGACTACCATGGAGACCCAGTACTTC,CSAGTTMETQYF
TRBV24-1,-,-,TRBJ2-1,TGTGCCACCAGTCCAAGCGACAGGCTAAGCTCCTACAATGAGCAGTTCTTC,CATSPSDRLSSYNEQFF
TRBV2,-,TRBD2,TRBJ2-7,TGTGCCAGCAGCCCCATAGCGGGGACCTACTACGAGCAGTACTTC,CASSPIAGTYYEQYF
TRBV15,-,-,TRBJ1-5,TGTGCCACCAGCAGCAGGGGTCAGCCCCAGCATTTT,CATSSRGQPQHF
TRBV4-2,many,-,TRBJ1-4,TGTGCCAGCAGCCAAGAAGAGGGCGAAAAACTGTTTTTT,CASSQEEGEKLFF
TRBV7-2,-,TRBD1,TRBJ1-6,TGTGCCAGCAGCTTAGCGACAGGGGCAGGCGGCGAGTCCCTCCACTTT,CASSLATGAGGESLHF
TRBV7-9,-,-,TRBJ1-1,TGTGCCAGCAGCTTAGCGCATACTGAAGCTTTCTTT,CASSLAHTEAFF
TRBV10-3,-,TRBD2,TRBJ2-3,TGTGCCATCAGAGCGGGGGGCAACCCGGATACGCAGTATTTT,CAIRAGGNPDTQYF
TRBV19,few,-,TRBJ2-7,TGTGCCAGTAGTCCGGGCCTCGAGCAGTACTTC,CASSPGLEQYF
TRBV6-1,many,-,TRBJ2-3,TGTGCCAGCAGTGAAGGGAGGGAAGGCACAGATACGCAGTATTTT,CASSEGREGTDTQYF
TRBV6-1,many,-,TRBJ2-1,TGTGCCAGCAGCCTCAGGGGGGACCAAGGCAATGAGCAGTTCTTC,CASSLRGDQGNEQFF
TRBV7-9,-,-,TRBJ2-3,TGTGCCGTCACAGATACGCAGTATTTT,CAVTDTQYF
TRBV5-4,-,TRBD1,TRBJ1-4,TGTGCCAGCAGCTTGGAGGCAGACAGGGGGTATGGAAAACTGTTTTTT,CASSLEADRGYGKLFF
TRBV15,medium-sized,-,TRBJ2-7,TGTGCCACCAGCAGTAACGGGGGATACGAGCAGTACTTC,CATSSNGGYEQYF
TRBV15,few,TRBD1,TRBJ2-7,TGTGCCACCAACCCGGGACAGGCAGAATACGAGCAGTACTTC,CATNPGQAEYEQYF
TRBV7-2,few,TRBD2,TRBJ2-5,TGTGCCAGCAGCTTAGTAGGGCTAGCGGTGGGAGAGACCCAGTACTTC,CASSLVGLAVGETQYF
TRBV15,few,TRBD2,TRBJ2-7,TGTGCCACCAGGAAGCGGGGGGCCTACGAGCAGTACTTC,CATRKRGAYEQYF
TRBV2,once,-,TRBJ1-6,TGTGCCAGCTCACAAAATTCACCCCTCCACTTT,CASSQNSPLHF
TRBV9,-,-,TRBJ1-6,TGTGCCAGCAGCGTAGGAGGAGCTACTAATTCACCCCTCCACTTT,CASSVGGATNSPLHF
TRBV10-3,medium-sized,-,TRBJ2-3,TGTGCCATCAGTGCTAGGATATCTAGCACAGATACGCAGTATTTT,CAISARISSTDTQYF
TRBV24-1,-,TRBD1,TRBJ2-1,TGTGCCACCAGTGGGAGACAGGGTTCCTACAATGAGCAGTTCTTC,CATSGRQGSYNEQFF
TRBV20-1,once,-,TRBJ2-7,TGCAGTGCTCGGAAGTCCGGGAGCGGCTACGAGCAGTACTTC,CSARKSGSGYEQYF
TRBV19,-,TRBD2,TRBJ2-5,TGTGCCAGTAGTATAGTGGGGGGGAAGGAGACCCAGTACTTC,CASSIVGGKETQYF
TRBV7-7,-,-,TRBJ2-7,TGTGCTAGCAGCCCGAGTGTTTCGGCCTACGAGCAGTACTTC,CASSPSVSAYEQYF
TRBV19,medium-sized,TRBD2,TRBJ2-1,TGTGCCAGTAGTATAAGTCTAGCGGGAGTTAATGAGCAGTTCTTC,CASSISLAGVNEQFF
TRBV7-3,-,-,TRBJ1-3,TGTGCCAGCAGCTTAACTGGTGACACCATATATTTT,CASSLTGDTIYF
TRBV9,-,-,TRBJ1-1,TGTGCCAGCAGCGCCTACCAAGGCCAGGGTGAAGCTTTCTTT,CASSAYQGQGEAFF
TRBV2,few,-,TRBJ2-7,TGTGCCAGCAGAAAAGGGAGCGGCTACGAGCAGTACTTC,CASRKGSGYEQYF